These T cell receptor beta chains were read from a single sample in a study of monozygotic twins with inflammatory bowel disease. For each CDR3 protein, TCRdb gives one entry from its re-call of the 5' RACE reads, without DNA. In all, the sample yields 400,000 to 500,000 distinct CDR3 sequences. What was sequenced was blood. The receptors shown here come from a human donor with ulcerative colitis or Crohn's disease, or a healthy co-twin of an affected twin (not recorded which). CDR3s include the opening cysteine and the closing phenylalanine or tryptophan.

j_call v_call cdr3_aa
TRBJ2-3 TRBV5-1 CASSLAAGGGRTDTQYF
TRBJ2-1 TRBV19 CASSPLTGPYNEQFF
TRBJ1-1 TRBV9 CASSLRPGRTEAFF
TRBJ1-5 TRBV19 CASRIVGSGLHQPQHF
TRBJ1-2 TRBV20-1 CSARDSSNYGYTF
TRBJ1-5 TRBV20-1 CSARDLGQPSNQPQHF
TRBJ2-3 TRBV5-4 CASSSVSTDTQYF
TRBJ2-2 TRBV7-2 CASSLPAGGYSGELFF
TRBJ2-5 TRBV30 CAWSSGIETQYF
TRBJ2-3 TRBV11-2 CASSPDRLPTDTQYF
TRBJ2-7 TRBV5-1 CASSPHGGSYEQYF
TRBJ1-5 TRBV20-1 CSASETGKGQPQHF
TRBJ2-6 TRBV5-1 CASSFRESGANVLTF
TRBJ2-3 TRBV10-3 CAISHFETGSTDTQYF
TRBJ2-7 TRBV18 CASSPPWERASPYEQYF
TRBJ2-3 TRBV5-6 CASSVKGVDTQYF
TRBJ1-4 TRBV15 CATRGGREKLFF
TRBJ2-1 TRBV5-1 CASLSGMDNEQFF
TRBJ1-3 TRBV5-1 CASSLVGDTIYF
TRBJ2-5 TRBV3-1 CASSQVRLAGGYQETQYF
TRBJ2-7 TRBV28 CASSLSSTLRMQYF
TRBJ2-1 TRBV11-3 CASSLAGGVEQFF
TRBJ1-2 TRBV5-1 CASSWDGGGYTF
TRBJ1-1 TRBV30 CARSVGTGVTEAFF
TRBJ2-2 TRBV2 CASNRDTYTGELFF
TRBJ2-7 TRBV5-5 CASSLAGTGVYEQYF
TRBJ2-7 TRBV2 CASSERGQSPRGQYF
TRBJ2-7 TRBV9 CASSSPMTSGGYEQYF
TRBJ1-1 TRBV5-1 CASSRGGGENTEAFF
TRBJ1-1 TRBV5-5 CASLLHLQGSGTEAFF
TRBJ2-7 TRBV5-1 CASSGGTGNSYEQYF
TRBJ2-2 TRBV4-2 CASSQEGRDVSNTGELFF
TRBJ2-2 TRBV10-3 CAILPENTGELFF
TRBJ1-6 TRBV5-1 CASSLHQGEANSPLHF
TRBJ1-2 TRBV20-1 CSARNSHQRGYTF
TRBJ1-3 TRBV28 CASRRQLGNTIYF
TRBJ2-7 TRBV5-1 CASSLGPGQSYEQYF
TRBJ2-7 TRBV7-2 CASSRKTGLSYEQYF
TRBJ2-3 TRBV5-1 CASSLAGKVTDTQYF
TRBJ1-2 TRBV19 CASSRGSADGYTF
TRBJ2-6 TRBV5-6 CASSSIDGISGANVLTF
TRBJ2-7 TRBV29-1 CSVEYPGRTFEQYF